This paragraph covers one T cell receptor beta chain sequence. Its antigen remains unknown. The data stem from a study of T-cell memory formation after mild COVID-19. TCRdb re-called the 5' RACE reads with MiXCR, one entry per CDR3 protein. There are about 100,000 distinct CDR3 sequences in the sample; roughly 10% occur only once, and around 40% lies in the top ten. The study, taken as a whole, reports: Pre-infection memory carried some responding clones, suggesting that cross-reactive memory joined.

The TCR was taken from a man aged 18 to 29 who had mild COVID-19 (a few samples of this study predate the infection). Cell type and time point are not known. Material: PBMCs or a T cell subset sorted from them (not recorded which).

The CDR3 sequence: CAITRTEEMNTEAFF. CDR3 DNA: TGTGCCATCACCCGGACAGAAGAGATGAACACTGAAGCTTTCTTT. The chain links TRBV10-3 to TRBJ1-1, with D possibly TRBD1 on 6 matching bases. Germline-derived CDR1 and CDR2 are ENHRY and SYGVKD. Deletions cut 7 bases from V and 0 bases from J, with 15 bases between. The CDR3 spans 15 residues.